This T cell receptor (beta chain) was identified in a study of regulatory T cells in long-lasting Graves disease. Study-level findings and limits: Newly diagnosed disease favored TRBV20-1 and TRBJ2-1 over persistent disease.

As to time point: newly diagnosed GD, antithyroid drugs for less than 3 months. Following extraction of RNA from PBMCs, that RNA was used to make the TCR library. Xi'an, China, was home to the endocrinology department that provided patients. CDR3 length: 16 amino acids. Looked up from germline, CDR1 is SGHTA and CDR2 is FQGTGA. Trimming cost V 5 bases and J 1 base, with 15 bases left between them. In building TCR beta libraries, iRepertoire HTBI primers were used together with Arm-PCR of CDR3 regions. In TCRdb, the multiplex PCR reads were re-called with MiXCR into one record per CDR3 protein. The sample comprises around 460,000 distinct CDR3 sequences, 14% of which are singletons, and approximately 17% rests with the top ten. This clonotype was recorded at least ten times. What it binds is unknown. These data are also associated with another study on T cells in Graves' hyperthyroidism and ophthalmopathy. Per that paper: RT-PCR in the first round (using the HTBI primer set) targeted the TCR CDR3.

Here the sequenced sample was peripheral blood mononuclear cells (PBMCs), taken at new diagnosis, from a patient treated with antithyroid drugs. The origin of this receptor is a woman between 50 and 59 years old with Graves disease. This chain uses TRBV7-3 with TRBJ2-1, with D possibly TRBD2 on 6 matching bases. The CDR3 region has the DNA TGTGCCAGCAGCCCCAGGGCGGGACCGTCCTACAATGAGCAGTTCTTC. It is translated as CASSPRAGPSYNEQFF.